These 10 T cell receptor beta chains came from one sample sequenced in a study of T cell repertoires in cytomegalovirus infection. TCRdb re-called the reads with MiXCR, one entry per CDR3 protein. This sample carries some 900,000 distinct CDR3 sequences, approximately 32% of them seen once, and the ten largest clones take roughly an eighth. No antigen has been assigned to these receptors. The sequences come from cultured CD8+ T cells from PBMCs, collected from culture after CMV antigen stimulation. Receptors originate from a human donor in good health (CMV status not recorded). Some clones in this sample may be carry-over from other donors' samples.

This clonotype was found a few times. The V and J genes are TRBV6-6 and TRBJ1-1, with D perhaps matching TRBD1 (5 bases). V lost 2 bases, J lost 5 bases, and 9 bases lay in between. From germline, CDR1 is MNHNY and CDR2 SVGAGI (reference sequence). The CDR3 has 13 amino acids. For the CDR3, the DNA is TGTGCCAGCAGTTACGAACAGGTGACTGAAGCTTTCTTT. It encodes CASSYEQVTEAFF.

This clonotype was detected many times. The J gene is TRBJ2-1, the V gene TRBV7-6; D gene unclear. Germline assignment: CDR1 SGHVS and CDR2 FNYEAQ. V lost 1 base to trimming and J lost 2 bases, with 12 bases between them. CDR3 length equals 16 residues. Written as DNA, the CDR3 is TGTGCCAGCAGCTTAGGTGATCGGGTCGCCTACAATGAGCAGTTCTTC. This translates into CASSLGDRVAYNEQFF.

As concerns this clonotype: With a much larger clone just one base away, this may be a read error. The chain couples TRBV7-3 to TRBJ1-2, with a possible D match to TRBD1 (5 bases). The CDR3 sequence is 14 residues long. Per the germline V gene, CDR1 is SGHTA and CDR2 is FQGTGA. This chain's CDR3 is CASSLAREDYRYTF. DNA for the CDR3: TGTGCCAGCAGCTTAGCCAGGGAGGACTATCGCTACACCTTC.

This clonotype showed up many times. The chain uses TRBV19 and TRBJ1-5; no reliable D call. The germline gives CDR1 LNHDA, CDR2 SQIVND (reference sequence). This CDR3 contains 12 residues. Trimming pared 3 bases from V and 3 bases from J, leaving 3 bases between. The CDR3 DNA is TGTGCCAGTAGTATTGACAATCAGCCCCAGCATTTT. Protein sequence: CASSIDNQPQHF.

This chain links TRBV6-1 with TRBJ1-1; D uncertain. Germline CDR1 is MNHNS and CDR2 is SASEGT. This CDR3 has 13 residues. V lost 6 bases, J lost 0 bases, and 8 bases lay in between. This chain's CDR3 is CASSENLNTEAFF. CDR3 sequence (DNA): TGTGCCAGCAGCGAGAATTTGAACACTGAAGCTTTCTTT.

This clonotype was detected only a few times. The V call is TRBV6-5, the J call TRBJ2-1, with 8 bases matching TRBD1. The CDR3 runs 14 residues. In germline, CDR1 is MNHEY, CDR2 SVGAGI. V shed 2 bases, J shed 6 bases, and the junction held 3 bases outside the gene matches. The CDR3 DNA follows: TGTGCCAGCAGTTACGTGACAGGGGTCAATGAGCAGTTCTTC. Amino acid sequence: CASSYVTGVNEQFF.

The chain recombines TRBV27 with TRBJ1-1; D gene uncertain. The CDR3 is 15 residues long. V gave up 7 bases and J gave up 0 bases, with 15 bases separating them. Germline CDR1 is MNHEY and CDR2 is SMNVEV (reference sequence). The CDR3 reads CASNYNRGLNTEAFF. As DNA, the CDR3 is TGTGCCAGCAATTATAACCGGGGTCTGAACACTGAAGCTTTCTTT.

The rearrangement uses TRBV9 and TRBJ1-5, with D tentatively TRBD1 (5 bases). CDR1 is SGDLS and CDR2 is YYNGEE in the germline V gene. This CDR3 spans 15 amino acids. V gave up 3 bases and J gave up 0 bases, with 10 bases separating them. The DNA of the CDR3 is TGTGCCAGCAGCGCTGGGGGGTATAGCAATCAGCCCCAGCATTTT. The encoded protein is CASSAGGYSNQPQHF.

This clonotype was seen repeatedly, ten times or more. The J gene is TRBJ2-3, the V gene TRBV7-9; unclear D gene. The CDR3 runs 13 residues. The V and J ends lost 3 bases and 4 bases respectively, with 8 bases between them. Germline V gene sequence: CDR1 SEHNR, CDR2 FQNEAQ (reference sequence). The DNA for the CDR3 is TGTGCCAGCAGCTTCCCGCGTTCAGATACGCAGTATTTT. This translates into CASSFPRSDTQYF.

V gene TRBV20-1 combines with J gene TRBJ1-5, with unresolved D. Germline lookup yields CDR1 DFQATT and CDR2 SNEGSKA (reference sequence). Between the trimmed V and J ends, which lost 0 bases and 9 bases, there was a span of 12 bases. CDR3 length: 13 residues. The CDR3 bases are TGCAGTGCTAGAGACAGAGTAAAGGGGCCCCAGCATTTT. It encodes CSARDRVKGPQHF.